This T cell receptor beta chain was retrieved from a study of OX40 agonist ivuxolimab in advanced cancers. Repertoires were generated with immunoSEQ multiplex PCR, while TCRdb's copy carries only in-frame clones and drops some. In the table there are approximately 40,000 clones, 80% to 90% of which are singletons. This clone was counted between two and nine times. Germline loops: CDR1 SGHRS, CDR2 YFSETQ. This CDR3 spans 16 amino acids. The germline V and J ends were trimmed by 0 bases and 7 bases, with 20 bases remaining between them. This TCR came from an adult with an advanced solid tumor such as melanoma, head and neck, liver or kidney cancer. J is TRBJ2-7 and V is TRBV5-1; possible D gene TRBD1, 5 bases. Material: CD4+ or CD8+ T cells sorted from blood, obtained in a trial of the OX40 agonist ivuxolimab. Here the CDR3 reads CASSLESVQGHMEQYF. The DNA of the CDR3 is TGCGCCAGCAGCTTGGAGTCGGTTCAGGGCCATATGGAGCAGTACTTC. The full variable domain, completed using reference TRBV5-1 and TRBJ2-7, is KAGVTQTPRYLIKTRGQQVTLSCSPISGHRSVSWYQQTPGQGLQFLFEYFSETQRNKGNFPGRFSGRQFSNSRSEMNVSTLELGDSALYLCASSLESVQGHMEQYFGPGTRLTVT.